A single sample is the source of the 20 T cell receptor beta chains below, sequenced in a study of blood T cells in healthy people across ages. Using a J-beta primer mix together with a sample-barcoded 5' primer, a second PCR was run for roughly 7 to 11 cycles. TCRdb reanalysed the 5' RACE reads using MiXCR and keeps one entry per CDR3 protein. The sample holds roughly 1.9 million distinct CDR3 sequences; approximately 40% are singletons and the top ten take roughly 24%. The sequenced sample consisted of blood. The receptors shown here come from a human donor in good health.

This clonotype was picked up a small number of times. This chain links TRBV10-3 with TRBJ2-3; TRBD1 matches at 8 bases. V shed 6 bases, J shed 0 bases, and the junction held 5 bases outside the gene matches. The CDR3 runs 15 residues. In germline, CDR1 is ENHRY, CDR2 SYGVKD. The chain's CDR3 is CAISPGGISTDTQYF. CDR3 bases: TGTGCCATCAGCCCAGGGGGCATTAGCACAGATACGCAGTATTTT.

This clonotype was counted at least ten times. The DNA of the CDR3 is TGTGCCAGCAGCTTAGCTGGCGGAGGTCCCTACTACGAGCAGTACTTC. It is translated as CASSLAGGGPYYEQYF. The gene calls are TRBV11-2 and TRBJ2-7; possible D gene TRBD2, 5 bases. V was clipped by 1 base and J by 3 bases, with 16 bases between them. Per germline, CDR1 SGHAT and CDR2 FQNNGV. The CDR3 extends over 16 amino acids.

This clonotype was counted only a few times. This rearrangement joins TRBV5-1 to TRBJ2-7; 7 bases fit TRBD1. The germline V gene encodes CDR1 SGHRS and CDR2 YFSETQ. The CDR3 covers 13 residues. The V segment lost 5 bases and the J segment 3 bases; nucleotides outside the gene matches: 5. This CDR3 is CASSMRQGYEQYF. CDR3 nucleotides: TGCGCCAGCAGTATGCGACAGGGCTACGAGCAGTACTTC.

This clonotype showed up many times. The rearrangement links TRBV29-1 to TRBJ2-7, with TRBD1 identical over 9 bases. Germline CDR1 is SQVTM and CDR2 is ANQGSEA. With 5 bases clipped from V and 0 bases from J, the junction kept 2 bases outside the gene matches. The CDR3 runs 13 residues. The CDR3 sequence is CSVLTGGSYEQYF. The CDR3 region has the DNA TGCAGCGTTTTGACAGGGGGCTCCTACGAGCAGTACTTC.

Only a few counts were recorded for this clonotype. CDR3 sequence: CASSQANSDTQYF. The CDR3 nucleotides read TGTGCCAGCAGCCAAGCGAACTCAGATACGCAGTATTTT. J is TRBJ2-3 and V is TRBV3-1; D remains ambiguous. The germline V gene encodes CDR1 LGHDT and CDR2 YNNKEL (reference sequence). Trimming left V 1 base short and J 4 bases short, with 6 bases between. The CDR3 runs 13 residues.

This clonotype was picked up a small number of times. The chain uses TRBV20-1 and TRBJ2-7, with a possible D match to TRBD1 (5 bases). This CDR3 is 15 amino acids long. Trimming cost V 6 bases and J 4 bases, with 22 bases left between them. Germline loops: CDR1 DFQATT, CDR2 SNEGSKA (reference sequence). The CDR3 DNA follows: TGCAGTGCCCATATTTGCAGGGTTATGGTGTACGAGCAGTACTTC. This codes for CSAHICRVMVYEQYF.

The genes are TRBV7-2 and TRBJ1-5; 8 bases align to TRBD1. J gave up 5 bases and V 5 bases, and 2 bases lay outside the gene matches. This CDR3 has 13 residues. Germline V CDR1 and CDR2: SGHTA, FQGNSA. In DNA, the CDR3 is TGTGCCAGCAGCACGACAGGGGATCAGCCCCAGCATTTT. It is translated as CASSTTGDQPQHF.

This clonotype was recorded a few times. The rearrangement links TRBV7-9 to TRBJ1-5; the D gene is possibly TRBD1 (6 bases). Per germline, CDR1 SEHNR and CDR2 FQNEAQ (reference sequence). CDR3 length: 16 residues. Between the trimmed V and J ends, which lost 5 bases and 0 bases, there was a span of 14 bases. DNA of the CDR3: TGTGCCAGCAGCCCTGGACAGACGAATAGCAATCAGCCCCAGCATTTT. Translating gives CASSPGQTNSNQPQHF.

CDR3 loop: CASSQARLSGGKNEQFF. Here the CDR3 DNA reads TGCGCCAGCAGCCAAGCCCGACTGAGCGGGGGGAAAAATGAGCAGTTCTTC. This chain uses TRBV4-1 with TRBJ2-1, with 9 bases aligning to TRBD2. Losses at the gene ends were 1 base for V and 7 bases for J; bases not matched to a gene: 11. Germline V gene lookup returns CDR1 MGHRA and CDR2 YSYEKL. The CDR3 runs 17 residues.

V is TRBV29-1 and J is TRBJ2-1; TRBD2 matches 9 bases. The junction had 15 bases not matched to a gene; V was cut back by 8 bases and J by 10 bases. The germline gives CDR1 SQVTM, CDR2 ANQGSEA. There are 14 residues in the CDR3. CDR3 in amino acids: CSTKPGLARGEQFF. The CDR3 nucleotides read TGCAGCACAAAACCGGGACTAGCCCGTGGGGAGCAGTTCTTC.

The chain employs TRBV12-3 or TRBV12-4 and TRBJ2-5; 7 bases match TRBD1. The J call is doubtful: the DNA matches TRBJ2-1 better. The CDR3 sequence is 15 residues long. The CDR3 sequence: CASSLGDRRQETQFF. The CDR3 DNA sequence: TGTGCCAGCAGTTTAGGGGACAGACGTCAAGAGACCCAGTTCTTC.

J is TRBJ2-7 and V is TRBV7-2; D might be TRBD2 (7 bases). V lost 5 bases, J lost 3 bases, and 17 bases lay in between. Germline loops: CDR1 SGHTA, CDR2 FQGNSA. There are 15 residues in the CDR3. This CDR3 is CASSNRGAGGYEQYF. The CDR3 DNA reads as TGTGCCAGCAGCAATCGGGGGGCCGGGGGCTACGAGCAGTACTTC.

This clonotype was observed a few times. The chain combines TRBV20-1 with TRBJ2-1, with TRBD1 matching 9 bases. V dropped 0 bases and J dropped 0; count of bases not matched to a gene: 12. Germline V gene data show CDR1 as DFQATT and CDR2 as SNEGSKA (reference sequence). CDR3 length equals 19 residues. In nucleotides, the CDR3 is TGCAGTGCTAGAGATGTGGGACAGGGACCAGAAAGCTCCTACAATGAGCAGTTCTTC. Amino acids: CSARDVGQGPESSYNEQFF.

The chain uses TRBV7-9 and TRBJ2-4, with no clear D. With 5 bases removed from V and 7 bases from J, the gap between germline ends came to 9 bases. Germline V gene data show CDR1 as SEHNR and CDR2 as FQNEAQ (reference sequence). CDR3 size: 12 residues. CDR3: CASSPIGNIQYF. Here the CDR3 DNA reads TGTGCCAGCAGCCCCATTGGTAACATTCAGTACTTC. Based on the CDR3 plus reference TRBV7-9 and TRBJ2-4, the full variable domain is DTGVSQNPRHKITKRGQNVTFRCDPISEHNRLYWYRQTLGQGPEFLTYFQNEAQLEKSRLLSDRFSAERPKGSFSTLEIQRTEQGDSAMYLCASSPIGNIQYFGAGTRLSVL.

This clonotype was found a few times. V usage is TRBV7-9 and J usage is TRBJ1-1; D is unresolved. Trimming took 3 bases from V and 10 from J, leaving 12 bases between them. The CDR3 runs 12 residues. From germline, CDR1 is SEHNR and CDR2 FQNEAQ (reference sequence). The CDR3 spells CASSFGPQLAFF. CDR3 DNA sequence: TGTGCCAGCAGCTTTGGTCCTCAATTAGCTTTCTTT.

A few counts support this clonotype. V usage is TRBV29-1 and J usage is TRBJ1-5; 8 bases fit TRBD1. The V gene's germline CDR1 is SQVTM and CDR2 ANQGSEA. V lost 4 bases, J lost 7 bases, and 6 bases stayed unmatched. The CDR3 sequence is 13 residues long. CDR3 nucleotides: TGCAGCGTTGGCGACAGGGGTTACCAGCCCCAGCATTTT. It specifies CSVGDRGYQPQHF.

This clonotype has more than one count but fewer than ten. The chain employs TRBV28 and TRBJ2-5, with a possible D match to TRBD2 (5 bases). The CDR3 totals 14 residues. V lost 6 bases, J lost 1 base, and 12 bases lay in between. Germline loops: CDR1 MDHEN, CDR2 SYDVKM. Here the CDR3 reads CASSHGLLQETQYF. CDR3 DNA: TGTGCCAGCAGCCACGGACTGCTCCAAGAGACCCAGTACTTC.

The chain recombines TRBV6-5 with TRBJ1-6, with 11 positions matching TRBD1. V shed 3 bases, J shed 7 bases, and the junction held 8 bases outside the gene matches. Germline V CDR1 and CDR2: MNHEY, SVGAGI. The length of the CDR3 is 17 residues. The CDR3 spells CASSYNFGTGGNSPLHF. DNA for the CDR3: TGTGCCAGCAGTTATAACTTCGGGACAGGGGGAAATTCACCCCTCCACTTT.

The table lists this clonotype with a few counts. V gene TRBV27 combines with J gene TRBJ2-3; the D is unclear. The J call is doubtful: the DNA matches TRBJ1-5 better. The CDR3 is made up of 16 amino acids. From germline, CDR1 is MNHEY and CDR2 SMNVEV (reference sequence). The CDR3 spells CASSLGGSISNQPQHF. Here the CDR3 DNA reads TGTGCCAGCAGTTTAGGAGGGTCTATTTCCAATCAGCCCCAGCATTTT.

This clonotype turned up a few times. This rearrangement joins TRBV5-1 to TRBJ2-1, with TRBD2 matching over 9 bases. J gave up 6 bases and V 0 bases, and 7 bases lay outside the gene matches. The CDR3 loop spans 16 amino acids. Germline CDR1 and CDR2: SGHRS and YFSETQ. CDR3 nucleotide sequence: TGCGCCAGCAGCTTGGAAGTAGCGGGGGCAGGCAATGAGCAGTTCTTC. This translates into CASSLEVAGAGNEQFF.